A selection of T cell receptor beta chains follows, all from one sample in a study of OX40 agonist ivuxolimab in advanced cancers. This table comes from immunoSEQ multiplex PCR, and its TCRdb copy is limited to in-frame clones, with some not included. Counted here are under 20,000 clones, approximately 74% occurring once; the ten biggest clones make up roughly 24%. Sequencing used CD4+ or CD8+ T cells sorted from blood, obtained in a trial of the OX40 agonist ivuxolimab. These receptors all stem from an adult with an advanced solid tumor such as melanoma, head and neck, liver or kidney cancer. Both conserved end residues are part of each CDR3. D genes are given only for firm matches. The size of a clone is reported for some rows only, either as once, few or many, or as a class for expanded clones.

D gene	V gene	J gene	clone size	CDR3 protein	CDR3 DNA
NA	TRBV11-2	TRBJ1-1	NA	CASSLRGKANTEAFF	TGTGCCAGCAGCCTCCGGGGAAAGGCGAACACTGAAGCTTTCTTT
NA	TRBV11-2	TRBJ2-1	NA	CASSLARDLDEQFF	TGTGCCAGCAGCTTAGCACGGGATCTCGATGAGCAGTTCTTC
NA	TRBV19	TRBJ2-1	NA	CASSIVLAPYNEQFF	TGTGCCAGTAGTATAGTCCTAGCCCCGTATAATGAGCAGTTCTTC
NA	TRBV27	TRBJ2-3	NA	CASSLGSRDTQYF	TGTGCCAGCAGTTTGGGTAGCAGGGATACGCAGTATTTT
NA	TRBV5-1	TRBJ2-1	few	CASSLVGDQHEQFF	TGCGCCAGCAGCTTGGTAGGCGACCAACATGAGCAGTTCTTC
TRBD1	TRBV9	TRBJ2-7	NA	CASSGGTGVSYEQYF	TGTGCCAGCAGCGGCGGGACAGGGGTCTCCTACGAGCAGTACTTC
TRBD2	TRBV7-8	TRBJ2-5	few	CASSLVTSGGEETQYF	TGTGCCAGCAGCTTAGTGACTAGCGGGGGGGAAGAGACCCAGTACTTC
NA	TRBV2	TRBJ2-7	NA	CASGGGTTSSYEQYF	TGTGCCAGCGGAGGCGGGACAACTAGCTCCTACGAGCAGTACTTC
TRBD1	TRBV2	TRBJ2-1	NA	CASSEGQGYNEQFF	TGTGCCAGCAGTGAAGGACAGGGCTACAATGAGCAGTTCTTC
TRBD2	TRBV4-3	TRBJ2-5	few	CASSHTGGSMETQYF	TGCGCCAGCAGCCACACGGGGGGAAGTATGGAGACCCAGTACTTC
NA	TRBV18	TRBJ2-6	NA	CASFGSSGANVLTF	TGTGCCAGCTTCGGTTCTTCTGGGGCCAACGTCCTGACTTTC
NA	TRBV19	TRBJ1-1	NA	CASKIGNTEAFF	TGTGCCAGTAAAATTGGAAACACTGAAGCTTTCTTT
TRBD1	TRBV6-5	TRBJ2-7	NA	CASSYRKGAGEQYF	TGTGCCAGCAGTTATAGAAAGGGGGCGGGCGAGCAGTACTTC
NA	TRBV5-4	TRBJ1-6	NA	CASSQGQGNSPLHF	TGTGCCAGCAGCCAGGGCCAGGGTAATTCACCCCTCCACTTT
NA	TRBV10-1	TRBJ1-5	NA	CASSEPRSGNQPQHF	TGCGCCAGCAGTGAGCCCCGATCTGGCAATCAGCCCCAGCATTTT
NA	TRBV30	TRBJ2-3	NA	CAWGSGLGRDTQYF	TGTGCCTGGGGGAGCGGGTTGGGTCGGGATACGCAGTATTTT
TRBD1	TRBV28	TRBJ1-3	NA	CASSGDRGLLRNTIYF	TGTGCCAGCAGTGGTGACAGGGGGCTATTACGAAACACCATATATTTT
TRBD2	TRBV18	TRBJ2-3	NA	CASSPTGGTDTQYF	TGTGCCAGCTCACCGACGGGGGGAACAGATACGCAGTATTTT
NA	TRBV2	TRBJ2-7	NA	CASSDRTGSSSYEQYF	TGTGCCAGCAGTGACCGAACAGGGTCCTCGTCCTACGAGCAGTACTTC
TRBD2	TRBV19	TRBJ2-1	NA	CATRTSGSSYNEQFF	TGTGCCACACGGACTAGCGGGAGTTCCTACAATGAGCAGTTCTTC
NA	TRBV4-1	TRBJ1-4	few	CASSQDSGATNEKLFF	TGCGCCAGCAGCCAAGATTCGGGGGCGACTAATGAAAAACTGTTTTTT
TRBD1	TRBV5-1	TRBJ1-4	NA	CASSLVETGSDFEKLFF	TGCGCCAGCAGCTTGGTAGAGACAGGGTCTGACTTTGAAAAACTGTTTTTT
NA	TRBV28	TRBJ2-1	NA	CASSSPRVEQVGYNEQFF	TGTGCCAGCAGTTCCCCCAGGGTGGAGCAGGTGGGATACAATGAGCAGTTCTTC
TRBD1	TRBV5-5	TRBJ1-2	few	CASSWTGLAYTF	TGTGCCAGCAGCTGGACAGGGCTTGCCTACACCTTC
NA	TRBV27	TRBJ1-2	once	CASSLSGLTIGYTF	TGTGCCAGCAGTTTGTCGGGTCTAACTATCGGCTACACCTTC
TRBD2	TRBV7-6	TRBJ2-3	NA	CASSFPGLAGGDTQYF	TGTGCCAGCAGCTTTCCGGGACTAGCGGGAGGAGATACGCAGTATTTT
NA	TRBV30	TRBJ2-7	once	CAWSVRWGYEQYF	TGTGCCTGGAGTGTACGATGGGGCTACGAGCAGTACTTC
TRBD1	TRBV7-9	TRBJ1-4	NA	CASSHTGTANEKLFF	TGTGCCAGCAGCCACACCGGGACAGCTAATGAAAAACTGTTTTTT
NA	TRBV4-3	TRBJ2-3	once	CASSPDLGAVRTDTQYF	TGCGCCAGCAGCCCAGATTTGGGGGCGGTAAGGACAGATACGCAGTATTTT
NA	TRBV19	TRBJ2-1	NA	CASTPSLMSSYNEQFF	TGTGCCAGTACTCCCTCACTAATGAGCTCCTACAATGAGCAGTTCTTC
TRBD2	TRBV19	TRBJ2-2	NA	CASSPLYGPETSGPNTGELFF	TGTGCCAGTAGCCCTCTATATGGGCCCGAGACTAGCGGACCGAACACCGGGGAGCTGTTTTTT
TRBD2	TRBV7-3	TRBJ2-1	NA	CASSLTLAGGFSSYNEQFF	TGTGCCAGCAGCTTGACACTAGCGGGGGGCTTCAGCTCCTACAATGAGCAGTTCTTC
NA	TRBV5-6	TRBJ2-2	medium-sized	CASSLYAPFNTGELFF	TGTGCCAGCAGCTTGTACGCGCCTTTTAACACCGGGGAGCTGTTTTTT
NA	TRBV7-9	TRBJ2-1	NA	CASSNTEKRNEQFF	TGTGCCAGCAGCAATACGGAGAAGAGGAATGAGCAGTTCTTC
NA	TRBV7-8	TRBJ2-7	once	CASSLEGPLSSYEQYF	TGTGCCAGCAGCTTAGAAGGCCCCTTGAGCTCCTACGAGCAGTACTTC
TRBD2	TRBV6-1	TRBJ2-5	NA	CASSPGLAMSETQYF	TGTGCCAGCAGTCCTGGACTAGCGATGAGTGAGACCCAGTACTTC
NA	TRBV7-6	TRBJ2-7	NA	CASSRQWRDSYEQYF	TGTGCCAGCAGCCGACAATGGCGGGACTCCTACGAGCAGTACTTC
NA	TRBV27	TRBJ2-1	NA	CASSHTGNGYNEQFF	TGTGCCAGCAGTCACACAGGGAACGGCTACAATGAGCAGTTCTTC
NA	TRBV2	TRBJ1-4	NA	CASTQWVLRRATNEKLFF	TGTGCCAGCACCCAGTGGGTCCTCCGGCGGGCAACTAATGAAAAACTGTTTTTT
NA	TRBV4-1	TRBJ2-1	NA	CASSFSSSWGDEQFF	TGCGCCAGCAGCTTTTCGAGCTCGTGGGGCGATGAGCAGTTCTTC
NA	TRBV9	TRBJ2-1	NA	CASSGGLQYNEQFF	TGTGCCAGCAGCGGGGGACTTCAATACAATGAGCAGTTCTTC
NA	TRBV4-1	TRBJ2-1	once	CASSHRQNYNEQFF	TGCGCCAGCAGCCACCGACAGAACTACAATGAGCAGTTCTTC
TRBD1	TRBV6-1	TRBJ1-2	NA	CATWDRDDYGYTF	TGTGCCACCTGGGACAGGGACGACTATGGCTACACCTTC
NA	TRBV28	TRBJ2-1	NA	CASSSAREQFF	TGTGCCAGCAGTTCCGCCCGGGAGCAGTTCTTC
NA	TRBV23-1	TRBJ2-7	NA	CASSQSRGPSIYEQYF	TGCGCCAGCAGTCAATCGCGGGGCCCCTCAATATACGAGCAGTACTTC
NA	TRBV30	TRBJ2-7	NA	CAWSGGSGLWEQYF	TGTGCCTGGAGTGGGGGTAGCGGCCTTTGGGAGCAGTACTTC
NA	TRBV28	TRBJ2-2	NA	CASSLRTDSNTGELFF	TGTGCCAGCAGTCTTCGGACAGATTCGAACACCGGGGAGCTGTTTTTT
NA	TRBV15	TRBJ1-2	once	CATSRTLPSGYTF	TGTGCCACCAGCAGGACACTTCCCTCGGGCTACACCTTC
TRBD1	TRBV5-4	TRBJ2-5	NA	CASTHRGQTQETQYF	TGTGCCAGCACCCATCGGGGACAGACACAAGAGACCCAGTACTTC